Included here is one T cell receptor beta chain sequence, with context. The data derive from a study of shared T cell receptors in the human thymus. Method: immunoSEQ multiplex PCR; TCRdb's copy keeps in-frame clones and lacks some. The data contain tens of thousands of clones, 90% to 95% of them singletons. The CDR3 has 18 residues. V shed 3 bases, J shed 5 bases, and the junction held 18 bases outside the gene matches. Germline CDR1 is LGHNA and CDR2 is YSLEER. The sequencing sample was made of thymocytes. The chain has TRBV4-3 and TRBJ1-1; 7 bases agree with TRBD1. This sequence was found in a human donor. DNA for the CDR3: TGCGCCAGCAGCCAGAGGGGTGGCAGGGGGGCTAGAAAGACTGAAGCTTTCTTT. Its protein product is CASSQRGGRGARKTEAFF.